This T cell receptor (beta chain) stems from a study of T cell responses to AZD1222 COVID-19 vaccine (dated by TCRdb to about 2021). General notes on the study: TCR sequencing covered approximately 230 trial participants: 207 given two doses of AZD1222 and 26 given two doses of MenACWY control vaccine. Trial participants were enrolled by age into 18-55, 56-69 and 70-plus year subgroups, with approximately 160, 26 and 62 TCR-sequenced participants respectively. What the work shows at the level of the full study, not this receptor alone: Because no samples from the day 14 peak response were available, repertoires could be characterized only after the peak T cell response. The vaccine-associated CD4 TCRs covered the entire spike protein, and the dominant responses fell in regions 160-218 and 743-854. Spike-specific TCR breadth and depth rose significantly after two AZD1222 doses compared with day 0 and with MenACWY recipients. Participants were mostly white British and included more females than males, and it was suggested by the authors that clonal diversity may have been underestimated. In the small 56-69-year group, the increase in depth fell short of significance, most likely because of low power. Reportedly, close to half of the unique spike-specific TCRs recognized epitopes lying outside the regions that are mutated in the B.1.351 and B.1.1.7 variants. Only five or six AZD1222 recipients were SARS-CoV-2 seropositive at baseline, limiting conclusions about previously exposed vaccinees.

CDR1 is given as SNHLY and CDR2 as FYNNEI, both from the germline V gene. Taken from cysteine to phenylalanine, the CDR3 has 14 residues. The retained sequence is limited to the CDR3, 42 bases, with the frame set at the first base. Relative to germline, V is 5 bases shorter and J is 0 bases shorter, with 8 bases between their ends. In the paper's terms, the time point label means: about 28 days (+/-7) after the second vaccine dose. AZD1222 recipients whose second dose came at about 4 weeks and those whose second dose came at about 12 weeks were combined into one group, since spike-specific TCR depth and breadth did not differ between the two schedules. The vaccinee samples were drawn from two UK trials, COV001 and COV002, one of which was a single-blind randomized controlled phase 2/3 trial testing AZD1222 (ChAdOx1 nCoV-19) in healthy adults. For TCRbeta chain sequencing, PBMC samples were collected from trial participants at day 0 and at day 28 after the second dose.

The CDR3 regions of human TCRbeta chains were analyzed by immunosequencing. The authors processed their data as follows. TCRs in the repertoires were matched against a reference library of SARS-CoV-2-specific TCRs that had been generated with the MIRA antigen-specificity platform. Breadth was defined as the fraction of unique TCRs that were SARS-CoV-2-associated. Depth was defined as the fraction of total T cells that were SARS-CoV-2-associated. Using the MIRA data, each spike-specific TCR was assigned both to the spike region to which the TCR was reactive and to a CD4 or CD8 class. Log10-transformed breadth and depth values were compared by one-way ANOVA with Sidak's multiple comparisons tests. TCRdb obtained this table from immuneACCESS and retained in-frame rearrangements with V and J assigned. These tables miss some clones; where compared with another copy, unresolved V genes account for less than half of the shortfall, and the remainder is unexplained. V and J calls and clone size are given by that table; D and trimming were obtained from the DNA. Across this sample there are around 110,000 clones, with approximately 92% seen only once. The ten largest clones take up over 7% of the sample.

The sample holds one count of this clone. No cognate antigen has been identified for it. Base qualities were left out, and no much larger clone turns up one base away. The V and J genes are TRBV2 and TRBJ1-5, with the identity of the D gene unclear. The clonotype was recovered from an adult who received the AZD1222 COVID-19 vaccine. This specimen was peripheral blood, taken 28 days after the second AZD1222 dose. This receptor has the CDR3 CASSKLNSNQPQHF. The DNA sequence follows: TGTGCCAGCAGTAAGCTTAATAGCAATCAGCCCCAGCATTTT.